This entry features one T cell receptor (beta chain) sequence. Its cognate antigen is unknown. The CDR3 runs to 12 residues. The V gene's germline CDR1 is SQVTM and CDR2 ANQGSEA. V shed 6 bases and J shed 4 bases, with 12 bases lying between them. These data come from a study of Graves' ophthalmopathy and Graves' hyperthyroidism. Notes on the study in general: Most thyroid-expanded clonotypes exceeding 0.001 frequency were also found in blood.

The diagnosis was founded upon clinical symptoms, serum thyroxine, TRAb, thyroid ultrasound and orbital computed tomography. RNA transcripts were the source from which TCR beta CDR3 regions were amplified. HTBI primers were used in a first-round RT-PCR, which preceded a second-round multiplex PCR. TCRdb called the multiplex PCR reads again in MiXCR, with one record for every CDR3 protein. The table records 650,000 to 900,000 distinct CDR3 sequences, roughly 41% of them present only once. The genes are TRBV29-1 and TRBJ1-1; possibly TRBD1 for D (6 bases). The TCR originated in an adult man with Graves' ophthalmopathy. Sequencing input: peripheral blood. CDR3 nucleotides: TGCAGCGTGGATAGCAGGGGCACTGAAGCTTTCTTT. Its protein is CSVDSRGTEAFF.